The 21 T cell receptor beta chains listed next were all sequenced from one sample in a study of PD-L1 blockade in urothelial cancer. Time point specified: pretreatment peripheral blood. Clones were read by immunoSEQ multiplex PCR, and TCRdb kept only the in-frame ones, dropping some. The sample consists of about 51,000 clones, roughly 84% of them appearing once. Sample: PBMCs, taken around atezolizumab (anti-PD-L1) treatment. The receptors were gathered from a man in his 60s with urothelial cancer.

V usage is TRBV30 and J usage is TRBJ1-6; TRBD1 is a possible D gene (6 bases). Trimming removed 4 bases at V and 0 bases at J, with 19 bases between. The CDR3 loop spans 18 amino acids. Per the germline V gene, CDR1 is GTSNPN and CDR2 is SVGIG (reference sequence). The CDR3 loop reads CAWNPETGPSSYNSPLHF. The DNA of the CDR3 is TGTGCCTGGAACCCTGAAACAGGGCCGAGCTCCTATAATTCACCCCTCCACTTT. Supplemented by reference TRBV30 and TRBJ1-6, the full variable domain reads SQTIHQWPATLVQPVGSPLSLECTVEGTSNPNLYWYRQAAGRGLQLLFYSVGIGQISSEVPQNLSASRPQDRQFILSSKKLLLSDSGFYLCAWNPETGPSSYNSPLHFGNGTRLTVT.

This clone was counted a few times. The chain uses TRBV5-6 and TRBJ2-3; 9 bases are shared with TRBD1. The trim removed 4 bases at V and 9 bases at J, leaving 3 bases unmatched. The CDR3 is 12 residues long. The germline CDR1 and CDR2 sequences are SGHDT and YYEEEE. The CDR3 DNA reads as TGTGCCAGCAGCGCGACAGGGGGGACGCAGTATTTT. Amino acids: CASSATGGTQYF.

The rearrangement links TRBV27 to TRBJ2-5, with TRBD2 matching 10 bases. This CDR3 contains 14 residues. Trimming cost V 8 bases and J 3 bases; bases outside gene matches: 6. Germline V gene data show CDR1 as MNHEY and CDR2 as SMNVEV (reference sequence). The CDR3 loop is CASRGLAAKETQYF. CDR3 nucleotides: TGTGCCAGCCGCGGACTAGCGGCCAAAGAGACCCAGTACTTC.

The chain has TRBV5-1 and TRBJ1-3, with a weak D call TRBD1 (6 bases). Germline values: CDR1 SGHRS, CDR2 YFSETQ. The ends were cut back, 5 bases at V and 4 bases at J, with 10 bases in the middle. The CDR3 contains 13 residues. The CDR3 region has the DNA TGCGCCAGCAGGACAGGCGAAGGAAACACCATATATTTT. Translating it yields CASRTGEGNTIYF.

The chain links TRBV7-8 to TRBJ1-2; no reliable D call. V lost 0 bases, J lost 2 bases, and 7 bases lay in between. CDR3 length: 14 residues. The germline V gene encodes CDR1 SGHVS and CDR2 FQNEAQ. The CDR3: CASSLAPGNYGYTF. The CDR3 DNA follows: TGTGCCAGCAGCTTAGCCCCCGGGAACTATGGCTACACCTTC.

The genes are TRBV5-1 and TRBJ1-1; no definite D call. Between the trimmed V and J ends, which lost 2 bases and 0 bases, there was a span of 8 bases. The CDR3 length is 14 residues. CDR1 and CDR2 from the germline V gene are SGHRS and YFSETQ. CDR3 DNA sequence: TGCGCCAGCAGCTTCGGTAATATGAACACTGAAGCTTTCTTT. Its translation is CASSFGNMNTEAFF.

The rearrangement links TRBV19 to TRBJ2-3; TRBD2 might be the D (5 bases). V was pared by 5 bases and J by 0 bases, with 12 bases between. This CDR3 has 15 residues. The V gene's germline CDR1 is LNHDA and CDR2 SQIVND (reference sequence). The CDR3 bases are TGTGCCAGTAGTCGCAGCGGCCAGAGCACAGATACGCAGTATTTT. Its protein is CASSRSGQSTDTQYF.

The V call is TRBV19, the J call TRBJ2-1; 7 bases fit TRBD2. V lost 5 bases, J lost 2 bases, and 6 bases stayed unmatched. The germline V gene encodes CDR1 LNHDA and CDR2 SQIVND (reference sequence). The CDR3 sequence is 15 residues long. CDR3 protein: CASSPRLAPYNEQFF. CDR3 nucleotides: TGTGCCAGTAGTCCTCGACTAGCCCCCTACAATGAGCAGTTCTTC.

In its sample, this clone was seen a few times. The CDR3 region is CASSEGGTGNEKLFF. In DNA form, the CDR3 reads TGTGCCAGCAGTGAGGGGGGGACAGGGAACGAAAAACTGTTTTTT. The rearrangement joins TRBV2 to TRBJ1-4, with 9 positions matching TRBD1. Germline V lookup: CDR1 SNHLY, CDR2 FYNNEI. V trimming: 3 bases; J trimming: 8 bases; junction bases outside the gene matches: 7. The CDR3 is 15 amino acids.

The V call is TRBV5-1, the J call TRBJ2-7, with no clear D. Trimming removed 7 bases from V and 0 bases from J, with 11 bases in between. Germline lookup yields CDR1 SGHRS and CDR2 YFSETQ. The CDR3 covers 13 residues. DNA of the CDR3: TGCGCCAGCTCCCAGGCGAGCTCCTACGAGCAGTACTTC. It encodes CASSQASSYEQYF.

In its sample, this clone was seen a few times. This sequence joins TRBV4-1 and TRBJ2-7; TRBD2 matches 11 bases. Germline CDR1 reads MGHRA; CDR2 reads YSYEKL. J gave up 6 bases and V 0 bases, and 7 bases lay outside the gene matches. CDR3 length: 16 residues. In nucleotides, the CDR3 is TGCGCCAGCAGCCAAGATCAGGGGCTAGCGGGAGGCGAGCAGTACTTC. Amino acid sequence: CASSQDQGLAGGEQYF.

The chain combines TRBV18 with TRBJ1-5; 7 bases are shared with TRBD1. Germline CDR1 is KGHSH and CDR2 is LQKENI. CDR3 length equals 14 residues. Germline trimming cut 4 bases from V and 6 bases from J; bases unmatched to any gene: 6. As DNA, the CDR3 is TGTGCCAGCTCACTCGACAGGGCTGTTCAGCCCCAGCATTTT. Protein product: CASSLDRAVQPQHF.

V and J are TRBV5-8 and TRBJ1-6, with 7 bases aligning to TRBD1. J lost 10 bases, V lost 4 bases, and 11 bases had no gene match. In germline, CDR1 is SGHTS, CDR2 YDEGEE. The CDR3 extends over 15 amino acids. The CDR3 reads CASSRGQYAGSPLHF. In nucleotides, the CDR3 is TGTGCCAGCAGCAGGGGACAGTATGCAGGCTCACCCCTCCACTTT.

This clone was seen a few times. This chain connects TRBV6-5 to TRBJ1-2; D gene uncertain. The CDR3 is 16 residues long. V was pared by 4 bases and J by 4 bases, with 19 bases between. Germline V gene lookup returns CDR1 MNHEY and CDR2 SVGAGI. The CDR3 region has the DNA TGTGCCAGCAGTTCCAGACACCCCGGAGGAGGCTATGGCTACACCTTC. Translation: CASSSRHPGGGYGYTF.

The CDR3 loop reads CASSLEAGGPNTEAFF. DNA of the CDR3: TGCGCCAGCAGCTTGGAGGCCGGGGGGCCGAACACTGAAGCTTTCTTT. The chain combines TRBV5-1 with TRBJ1-1; a possible D gene is TRBD1 (6 bases). V lost 0 bases and J lost 1, with 13 bases in between. Looked up from germline, CDR1 is SGHRS and CDR2 is YFSETQ. The CDR3 has 16 residues.

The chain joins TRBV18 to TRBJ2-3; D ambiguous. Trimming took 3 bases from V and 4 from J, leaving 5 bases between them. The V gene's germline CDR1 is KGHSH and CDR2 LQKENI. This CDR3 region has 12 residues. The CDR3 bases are TGTGCCAGCTCACCTCAGTCAGATACGCAGTATTTT. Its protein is CASSPQSDTQYF.

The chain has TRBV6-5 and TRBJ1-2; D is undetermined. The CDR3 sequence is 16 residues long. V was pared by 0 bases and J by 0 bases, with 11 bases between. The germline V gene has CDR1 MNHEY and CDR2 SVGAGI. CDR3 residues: CASSYSKLLANYGYTF. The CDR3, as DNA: TGTGCCAGCAGTTACTCCAAGCTGCTAGCTAACTATGGCTACACCTTC.

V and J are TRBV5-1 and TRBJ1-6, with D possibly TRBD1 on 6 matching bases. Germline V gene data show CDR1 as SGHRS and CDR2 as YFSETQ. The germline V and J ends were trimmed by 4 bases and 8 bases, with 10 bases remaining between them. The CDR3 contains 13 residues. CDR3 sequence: CASSVTGDSPLHF. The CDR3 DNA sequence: TGCGCCAGCAGCGTGACAGGCGATTCACCCCTCCACTTT.

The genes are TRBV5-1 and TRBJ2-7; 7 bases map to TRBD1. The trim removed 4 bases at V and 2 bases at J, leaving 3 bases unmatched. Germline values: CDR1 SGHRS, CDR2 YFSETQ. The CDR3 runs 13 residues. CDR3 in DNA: TGCGCCAGCAGCGGCCAGGGGGCCTACGAGCAGTACTTC. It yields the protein CASSGQGAYEQYF.

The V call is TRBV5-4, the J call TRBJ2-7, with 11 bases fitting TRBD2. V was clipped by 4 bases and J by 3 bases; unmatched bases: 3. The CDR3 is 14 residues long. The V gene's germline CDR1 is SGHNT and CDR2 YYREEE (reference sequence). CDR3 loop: CASSLTSGNYEQYF. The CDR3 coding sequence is TGTGCCAGCAGCCTGACTAGCGGGAACTACGAGCAGTACTTC.

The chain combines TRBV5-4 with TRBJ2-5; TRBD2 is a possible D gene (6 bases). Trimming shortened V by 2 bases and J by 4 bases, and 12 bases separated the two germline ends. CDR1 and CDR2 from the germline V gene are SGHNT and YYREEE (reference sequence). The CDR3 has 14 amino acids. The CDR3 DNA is TGTGCCAGCAGCTTACCGGGACTCCGAGAGACCCAGTACTTC. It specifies CASSLPGLRETQYF.